This TCR beta chain was sequenced during a study of blood T cells in healthy people across ages. Findings and limits, study-wide: A strong correlation was seen between TCR beta diversity and naive T cell percentage. Both higher diversity and more naive CD4+ cells marked long-lived donors when set against aged donors.

Combining a sample-barcoded 5' primer with a J-beta primer mix, a second PCR ran for about 7 to 11 cycles. Through a template-switch adaptor with 12 random nucleotides, each cDNA molecule received a tag. One entry per CDR3 protein results from TCRdb running MiXCR on the 5' RACE reads. The sample has about 1.4 million distinct CDR3 sequences, approximately 59% seen once. This clonotype came up many times. What it binds is not known. The CDR3 totals 16 residues. Germline loops: CDR1 MNHEY, CDR2 SVGAGI. The V end was cut by 5 bases, the J end by 2 bases, with 18 bases between. The sample consisted of blood. This sequence was found in a man in his late teens or twenties in good health. The chain couples TRBV6-5 to TRBJ2-5; D is perhaps TRBD1 (6 bases). CDR3: CASSNLPGHRQETQYF. The DNA of the CDR3 is TGTGCCAGCAGTAATCTCCCGGGACACCGGCAAGAGACCCAGTACTTC.